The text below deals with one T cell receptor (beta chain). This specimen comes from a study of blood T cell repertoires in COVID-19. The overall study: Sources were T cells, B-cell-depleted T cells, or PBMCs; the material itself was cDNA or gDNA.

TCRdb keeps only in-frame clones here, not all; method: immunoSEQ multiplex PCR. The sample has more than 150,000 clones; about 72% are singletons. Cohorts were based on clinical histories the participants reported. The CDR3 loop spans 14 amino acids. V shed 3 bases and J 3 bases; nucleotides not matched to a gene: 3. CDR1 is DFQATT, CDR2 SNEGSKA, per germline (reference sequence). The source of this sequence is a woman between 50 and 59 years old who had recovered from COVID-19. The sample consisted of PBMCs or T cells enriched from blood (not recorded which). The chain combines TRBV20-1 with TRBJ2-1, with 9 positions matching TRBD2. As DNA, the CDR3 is TGCAGTGCTAGTAATAGCGGGAGCTACAATGAGCAGTTCTTC. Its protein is CSASNSGSYNEQFF.